This T cell receptor beta chain was obtained from a study of blood T cells in healthy people across ages. The CDR3 is made up of 13 amino acids. As regards this clonotype: An end of the junction differs from the germline gene, which may be a read error.

Primed by a sample-barcoded 5' primer and a J-beta primer mix, a second PCR proceeded for about 6 to 12 cycles. MiXCR, run by TCRdb on the 5' RACE reads, gives a single entry per CDR3 protein. The table has about 1 million distinct CDR3 sequences, about 23% seen once. In addition, the sample was reused for a study of T cells of mothers and their children. That paper notes: Some 2.7 million TCR beta reads per child versus over 8.5 million per mother.

The gene calls are TRBV12-3 or TRBV12-4 and TRBJ2-5; possibly TRBD2 for D (6 bases). This TCR was recovered from a girl aged 2 to 9 in good health. Sequencing input: blood. The CDR3 loop reads CVSSLAQGETQYF. In DNA, the CDR3 is TGTGTCAGCAGCCTAGCGCAGGGAGAGACCCAGTACTTC.